This T cell receptor (beta chain) emerged from a study of Ad26.COV2.S vaccination and SARS-CoV-2 variants. Study overall: Ad26.COV2.S shots went into the muscle once or twice, 56 days apart.

Germline V gene sequence: CDR1 LGHNA, CDR2 YSLEER. Trimming cost V 4 bases and J 3 bases; bases outside gene matches: 5. CDR3 length: 14 residues. A few counts support this clone. Profiled with immunoSEQ multiplex PCR; TCRdb holds only in-frame clones, not every one. Seen here are 200,000 to 300,000 clones, approximately 87% observed once, and the top ten hold roughly a tenth. Treatment defined: roughly 18 received Ad26.COV2.S at low or high dose, single or two shots; about 5 received placebo; per-sample allocation not given. Collection of samples fell on day 63 after the first vaccine or placebo injection. Donation was by an adult aged 18-55 years who was in Boston. Wuhan-strain SARS-CoV-2 spike was expressed by the Ad26 vector that made up the vaccine.

This receptor was identified in a person between 18 and 60 years old who received the Ad26.COV2.S COVID-19 vaccine or a placebo. This specimen was peripheral blood, taken in a trial of Ad26.COV2.S vaccine versus placebo. V gene TRBV4-3 combines with J gene TRBJ2-7, with 8 positions matching TRBD1. CDR3 protein: CASSRGQGRYEQYF. CDR3 DNA sequence: TGCGCCAGCAGCCGCGGACAGGGTCGCTACGAGCAGTACTTC.